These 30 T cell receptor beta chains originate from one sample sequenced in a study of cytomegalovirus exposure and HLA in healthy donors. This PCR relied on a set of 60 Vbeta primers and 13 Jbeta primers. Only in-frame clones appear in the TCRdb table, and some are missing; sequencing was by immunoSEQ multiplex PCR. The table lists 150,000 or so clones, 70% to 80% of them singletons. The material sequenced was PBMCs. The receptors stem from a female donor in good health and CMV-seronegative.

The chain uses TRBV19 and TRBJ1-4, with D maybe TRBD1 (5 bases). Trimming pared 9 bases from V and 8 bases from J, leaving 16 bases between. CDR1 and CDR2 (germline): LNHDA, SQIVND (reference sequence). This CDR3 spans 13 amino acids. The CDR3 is CASKLGGSEKLFF. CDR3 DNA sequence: TGTGCCAGCAAGCTGGGGGGAAGCGAAAAACTGTTTTTT.

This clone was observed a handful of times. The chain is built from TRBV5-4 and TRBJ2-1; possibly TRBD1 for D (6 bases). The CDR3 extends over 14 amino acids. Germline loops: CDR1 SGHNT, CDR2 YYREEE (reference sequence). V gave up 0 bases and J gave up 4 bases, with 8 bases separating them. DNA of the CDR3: TGTGCCAGCAGCTTGGCAGGGGCGTACAATGAGCAGTTCTTC. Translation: CASSLAGAYNEQFF.

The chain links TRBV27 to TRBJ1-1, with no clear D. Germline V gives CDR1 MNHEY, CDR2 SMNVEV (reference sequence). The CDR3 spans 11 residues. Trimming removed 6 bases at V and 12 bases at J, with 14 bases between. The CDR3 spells CASRVPGRTFF. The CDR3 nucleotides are TGTGCCAGCAGGGTCCCCGGTAGAACTTTCTTT.

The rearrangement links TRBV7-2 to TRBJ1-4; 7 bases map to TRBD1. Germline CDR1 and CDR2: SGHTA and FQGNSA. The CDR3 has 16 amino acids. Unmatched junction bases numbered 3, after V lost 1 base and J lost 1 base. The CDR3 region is CASSLGQGGTNEKLFF. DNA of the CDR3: TGTGCCAGCAGCTTAGGCCAGGGGGGAACTAATGAAAAACTGTTTTTT.

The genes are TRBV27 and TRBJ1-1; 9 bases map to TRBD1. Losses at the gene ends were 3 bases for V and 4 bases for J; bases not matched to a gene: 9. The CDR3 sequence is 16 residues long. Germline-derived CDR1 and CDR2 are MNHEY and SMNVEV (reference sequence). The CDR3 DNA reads TGTGCCAGCAGTTTCTTCCGGGACAGGGAGGGCACTGAAGCTTTCTTT. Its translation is CASSFFRDREGTEAFF.

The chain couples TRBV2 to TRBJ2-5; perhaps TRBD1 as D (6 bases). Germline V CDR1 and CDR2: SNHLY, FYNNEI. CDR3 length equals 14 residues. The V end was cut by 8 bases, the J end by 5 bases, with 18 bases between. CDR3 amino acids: CASGRGTRAETQYF. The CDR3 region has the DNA TGTGCCAGCGGTAGGGGGACGCGTGCGGAGACCCAGTACTTC. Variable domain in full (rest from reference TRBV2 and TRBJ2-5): EPEVTQTPSHQVTQMGQEVILRCVPISNHLYFYWYRQILGQKVEFLVSFYNNEISEKSEIFDDQFSVERPDGSNFTLKIRSTKLEDSAMYFCASGRGTRAETQYFGPGTRLLVL.

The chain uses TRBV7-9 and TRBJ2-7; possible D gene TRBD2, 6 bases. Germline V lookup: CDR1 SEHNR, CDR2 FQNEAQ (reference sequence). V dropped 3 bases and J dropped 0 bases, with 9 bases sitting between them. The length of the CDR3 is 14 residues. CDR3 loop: CASSFGGNSYEQYF. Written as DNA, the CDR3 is TGTGCCAGCAGCTTCGGCGGGAACTCCTACGAGCAGTACTTC.

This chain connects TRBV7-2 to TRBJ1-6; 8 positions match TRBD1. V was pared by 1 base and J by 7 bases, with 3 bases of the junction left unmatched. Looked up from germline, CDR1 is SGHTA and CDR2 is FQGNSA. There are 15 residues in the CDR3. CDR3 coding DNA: TGTGCCAGCAGCTTAGGACAGGGGATAAATTCACCCCTCCACTTT. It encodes CASSLGQGINSPLHF.

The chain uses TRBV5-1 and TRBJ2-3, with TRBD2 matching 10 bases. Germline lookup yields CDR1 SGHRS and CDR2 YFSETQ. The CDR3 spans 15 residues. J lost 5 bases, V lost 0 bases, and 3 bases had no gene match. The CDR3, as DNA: TGCGCCAGCAGCTTGGGTCGACTAGCGGGAGATACGCAGTATTTT. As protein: CASSLGRLAGDTQYF.

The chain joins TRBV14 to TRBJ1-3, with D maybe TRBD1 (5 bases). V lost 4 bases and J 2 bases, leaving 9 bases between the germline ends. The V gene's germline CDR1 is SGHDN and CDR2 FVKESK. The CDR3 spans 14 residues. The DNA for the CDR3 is TGTGCCAGCAGCCTGACAGCTGCTGGAAACACCATATATTTT. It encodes CASSLTAAGNTIYF. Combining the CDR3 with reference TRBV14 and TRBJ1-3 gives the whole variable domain EAGVTQFPSHSVIEKGQTVTLRCDPISGHDNLYWYRRVMGKEIKFLLHFVKESKQDESGMPNNRFLAERTGGTYSTLKVQPAELEDSGVYFCASSLTAAGNTIYFGEGSWLTVV.

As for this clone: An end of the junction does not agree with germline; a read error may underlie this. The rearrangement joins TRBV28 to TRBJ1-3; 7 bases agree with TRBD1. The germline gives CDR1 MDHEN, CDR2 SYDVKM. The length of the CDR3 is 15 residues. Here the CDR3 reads CASSFMTGRGTTIYF. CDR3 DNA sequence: TGTGCCAGCAGTTTTATGACAGGGAGAGGAACCACCATATATTTT.

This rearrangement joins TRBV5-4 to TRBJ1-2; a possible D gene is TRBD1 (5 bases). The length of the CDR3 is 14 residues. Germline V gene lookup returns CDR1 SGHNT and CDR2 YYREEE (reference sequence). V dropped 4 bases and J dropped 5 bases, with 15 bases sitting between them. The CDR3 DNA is TGTGCCAGCAGCACCGGGGGGGACCTTTATGGCTACACCTTC. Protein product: CASSTGGDLYGYTF.

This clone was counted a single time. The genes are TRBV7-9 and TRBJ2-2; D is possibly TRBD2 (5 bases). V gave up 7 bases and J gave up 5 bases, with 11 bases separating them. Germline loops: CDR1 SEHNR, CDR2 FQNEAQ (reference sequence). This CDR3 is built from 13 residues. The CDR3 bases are TGTGCCAGCACCATCCGGGGAACCGGGGAGCTGTTTTTT. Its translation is CASTIRGTGELFF.

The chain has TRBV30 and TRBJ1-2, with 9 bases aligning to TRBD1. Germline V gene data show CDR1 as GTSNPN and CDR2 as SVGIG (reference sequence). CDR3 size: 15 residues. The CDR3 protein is CVHRDRVFRSYGYTF. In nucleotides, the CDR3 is TGTGTACACCGGGACAGGGTGTTTAGGAGCTATGGCTACACCTTC.

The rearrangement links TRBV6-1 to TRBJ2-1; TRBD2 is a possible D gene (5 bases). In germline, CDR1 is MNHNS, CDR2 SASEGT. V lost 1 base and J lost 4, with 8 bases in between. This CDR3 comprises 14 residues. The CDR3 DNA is TGTGCCAGCAGTGAAGACAGACTATACAATGAGCAGTTCTTC. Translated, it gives CASSEDRLYNEQFF.

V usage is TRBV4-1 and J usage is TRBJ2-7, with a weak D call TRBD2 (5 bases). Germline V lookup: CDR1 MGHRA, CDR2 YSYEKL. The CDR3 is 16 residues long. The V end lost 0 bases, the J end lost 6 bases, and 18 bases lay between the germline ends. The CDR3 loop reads CASSQDGGLAGREQYF. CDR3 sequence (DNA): TGCGCCAGCAGCCAAGATGGCGGGCTAGCCGGCCGCGAGCAGTACTTC.

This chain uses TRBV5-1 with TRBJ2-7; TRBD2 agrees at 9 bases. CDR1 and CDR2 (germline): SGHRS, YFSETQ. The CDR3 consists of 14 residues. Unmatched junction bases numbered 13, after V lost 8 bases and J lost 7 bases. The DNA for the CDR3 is TGCGCCAGTGGCCGGCGGGAGGGTCCCGGGGAGCAGTACTTC. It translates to CASGRREGPGEQYF.

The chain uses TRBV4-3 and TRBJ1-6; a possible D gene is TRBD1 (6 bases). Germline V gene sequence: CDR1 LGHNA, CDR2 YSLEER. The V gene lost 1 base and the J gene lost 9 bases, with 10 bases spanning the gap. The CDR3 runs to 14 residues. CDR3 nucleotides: TGCGCCAGCAGCCAAGGGCCCAGGGGTTCACCCCTCCACTTT. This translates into CASSQGPRGSPLHF.

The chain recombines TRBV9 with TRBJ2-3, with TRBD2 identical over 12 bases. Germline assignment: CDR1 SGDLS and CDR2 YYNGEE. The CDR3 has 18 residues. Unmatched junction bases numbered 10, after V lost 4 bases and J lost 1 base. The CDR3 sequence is CASSQRIWTSGGTDTQYF. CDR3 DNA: TGTGCCAGCAGCCAGCGTATCTGGACTAGCGGGGGCACAGATACGCAGTATTTT.

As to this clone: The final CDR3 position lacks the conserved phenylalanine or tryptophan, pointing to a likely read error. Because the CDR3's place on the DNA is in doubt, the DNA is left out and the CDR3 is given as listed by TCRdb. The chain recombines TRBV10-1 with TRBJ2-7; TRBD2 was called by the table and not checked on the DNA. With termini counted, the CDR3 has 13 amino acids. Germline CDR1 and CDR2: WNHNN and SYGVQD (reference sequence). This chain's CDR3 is CASSGKREGRSWI.

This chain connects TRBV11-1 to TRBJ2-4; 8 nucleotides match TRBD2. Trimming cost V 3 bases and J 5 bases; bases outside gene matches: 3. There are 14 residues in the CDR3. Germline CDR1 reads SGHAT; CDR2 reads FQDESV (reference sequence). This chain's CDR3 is CASSFEAGENIQYF. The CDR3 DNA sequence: TGTGCCAGCAGCTTTGAAGCGGGGGAAAACATTCAGTACTTC.

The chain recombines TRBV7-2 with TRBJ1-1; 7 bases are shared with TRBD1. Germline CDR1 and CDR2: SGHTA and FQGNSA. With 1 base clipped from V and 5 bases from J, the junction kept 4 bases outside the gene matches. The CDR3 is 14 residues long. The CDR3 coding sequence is TGTGCCAGCAGCTTAGAACAGGGGAGTACTGAAGCTTTCTTT. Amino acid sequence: CASSLEQGSTEAFF.

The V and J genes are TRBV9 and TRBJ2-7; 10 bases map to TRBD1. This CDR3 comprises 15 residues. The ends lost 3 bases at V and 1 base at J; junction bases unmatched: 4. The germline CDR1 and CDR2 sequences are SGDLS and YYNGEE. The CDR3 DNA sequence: TGTGCCAGCAGCGGGGGACAGGGGCCGTCCTACGAGCAGTACTTC. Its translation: CASSGGQGPSYEQYF.

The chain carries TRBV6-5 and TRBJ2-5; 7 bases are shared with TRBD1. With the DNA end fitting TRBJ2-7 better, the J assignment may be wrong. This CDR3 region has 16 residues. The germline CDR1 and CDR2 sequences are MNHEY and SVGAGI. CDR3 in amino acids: CASSYGRPGGSYEQYF. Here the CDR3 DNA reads TGTGCCAGCAGTTATGGTAGGCCAGGGGGCTCCTACGAGCAGTACTTC.

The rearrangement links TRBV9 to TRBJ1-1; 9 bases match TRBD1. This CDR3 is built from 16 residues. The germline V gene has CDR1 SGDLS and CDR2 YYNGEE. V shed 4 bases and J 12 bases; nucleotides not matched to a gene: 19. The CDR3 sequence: CASSSSWDRDRAGPFF. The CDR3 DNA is TGTGCCAGCAGCTCCTCCTGGGACCGGGACAGGGCGGGTCCTTTCTTT. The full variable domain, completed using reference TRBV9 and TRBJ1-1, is DSGVTQTPKHLITATGQRVTLRCSPRSGDLSVYWYQQSLDQGLQFLIQYYNGEERAKGNILERFSAQQFPDLHSELNLSSLELGDSALYFCASSSSWDRDRAGPFFGQGTRLTVV.

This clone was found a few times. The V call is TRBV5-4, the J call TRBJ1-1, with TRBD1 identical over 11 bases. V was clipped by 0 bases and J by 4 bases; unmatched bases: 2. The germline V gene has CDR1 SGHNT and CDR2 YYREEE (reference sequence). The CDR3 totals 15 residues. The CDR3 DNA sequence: TGTGCCAGCAGCTTGGCTGGGACAGGGGGCACTGAAGCTTTCTTT. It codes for CASSLAGTGGTEAFF.

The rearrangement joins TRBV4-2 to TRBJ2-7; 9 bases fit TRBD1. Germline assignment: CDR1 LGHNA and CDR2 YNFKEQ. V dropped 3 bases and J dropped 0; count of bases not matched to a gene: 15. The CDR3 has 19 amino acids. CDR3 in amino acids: CASSHGPGQGLKASYEQYF. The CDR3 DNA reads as TGTGCCAGCAGCCATGGACCGGGACAGGGATTAAAAGCCTCCTACGAGCAGTACTTC.

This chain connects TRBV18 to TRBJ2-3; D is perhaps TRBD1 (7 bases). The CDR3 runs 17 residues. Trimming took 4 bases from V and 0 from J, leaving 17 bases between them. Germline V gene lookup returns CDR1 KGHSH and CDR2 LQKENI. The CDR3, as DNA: TGTGCCAGCTCACAGTTTTCAGGGGGGAGTAGCACAGATACGCAGTATTTT. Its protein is CASSQFSGGSSTDTQYF.

CDR3 protein: CASSLAGQGGPNTEAFF. The DNA of the CDR3 is TGTGCCAGCAGCTTGGCCGGTCAAGGGGGACCAAACACTGAAGCTTTCTTT. The V call is TRBV5-4, the J call TRBJ1-1; D possibly corresponds to TRBD1 (6 bases). Germline loops: CDR1 SGHNT, CDR2 YYREEE (reference sequence). The CDR3 spans 17 residues. V was shortened by 0 bases and J by 2 bases, with 17 bases between the two germline ends. The entire variable domain, with the rest obtained from reference TRBV5-4 and TRBJ1-1, is as follows: ETGVTQSPTHLIKTRGQQVTLRCSSQSGHNTVSWYQQALGQGPQFIFQYYREEENGRGNFPPRFSGLQFPNYSSELNVNALELDDSALYLCASSLAGQGGPNTEAFFGQGTRLTVV.

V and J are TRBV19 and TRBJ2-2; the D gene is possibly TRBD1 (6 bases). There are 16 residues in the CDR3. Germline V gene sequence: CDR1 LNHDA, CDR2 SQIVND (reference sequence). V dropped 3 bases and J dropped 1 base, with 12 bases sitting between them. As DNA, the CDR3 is TGTGCCAGTAGTATCCCCAGGGGTGTGAACACCGGGGAGCTGTTTTTT. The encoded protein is CASSIPRGVNTGELFF.